Following are 23 T cell receptor beta chains from one sample sequenced in a study of early T cells in non-severe SARS-CoV-2 infection. TCRdb reprocessed the 5' RACE reads with MiXCR, giving one entry per CDR3 protein. This table has around 66,000 distinct CDR3 sequences, 13% appearing once. The sequencing sample was made of whole blood. These receptors were collected from an adult who was a healthcare worker with PCR-confirmed SARS-CoV-2 infection or an uninfected control (not recorded which).

This clonotype was recorded at least ten times. The chain joins TRBV2 to TRBJ2-6; no definite D call. V lost 2 bases, J lost 0 bases, and 8 bases lay in between. The CDR3 runs to 16 residues. Germline CDR1 and CDR2: SNHLY and FYNNEI. The CDR3 region is CASSESQPSGANVLTF. The CDR3 bases are TGTGCCAGCAGTGAAAGCCAGCCCTCTGGGGCCAACGTCCTGACTTTC.

Only a few counts were recorded for this clonotype. The chain joins TRBV3-1 to TRBJ2-7, with 7 bases aligning to TRBD1. The germline V gene has CDR1 LGHDT and CDR2 YNNKEL (reference sequence). The length of the CDR3 is 14 residues. Unmatched junction bases numbered 5, after V lost 4 bases and J lost 2 bases. CDR3 coding DNA: TGTGCCAGCAGCCCCCGACAGGGTACCTACGAGCAGTACTTC. This gives the protein CASSPRQGTYEQYF.

This clonotype was recorded a few times. In DNA, the CDR3 is TGTGCCAGCAGGAACGTCCGGGACTGGTCCTACGAGCAGTACTTC. Its protein is CASRNVRDWSYEQYF. V usage is TRBV6-1 and J usage is TRBJ2-7; D may be TRBD2 (6 bases). There are 15 residues in the CDR3. Trimming took off 6 bases at V and 1 base at J, with 16 bases between the two ends. Germline V gives CDR1 MNHNS, CDR2 SASEGT.

This clonotype was seen repeatedly, ten times or more. V and J are TRBV25-1 and TRBJ2-5; no firm D call. In germline, CDR1 is MGHDK, CDR2 SYGVNS. This CDR3 region has 13 residues. Trimming shortened V by 4 bases and J by 2 bases, and 8 bases separated the two germline ends. This chain's CDR3 is CASSVGYQETQYF. CDR3 in DNA: TGTGCCAGCAGTGTAGGATATCAAGAGACCCAGTACTTC.

This clonotype was observed many times. This rearrangement joins TRBV7-6 to TRBJ1-1, with unresolved D. The germline V and J ends were trimmed by 5 bases and 5 bases, with 21 bases remaining between them. The V gene's germline CDR1 is SGHVS and CDR2 FNYEAQ. The CDR3 sequence is 16 residues long. This CDR3 is CASSPDFPWTGTEAFF. DNA of the CDR3: TGTGCCAGCAGCCCCGACTTCCCCTGGACGGGGACTGAAGCTTTCTTT.

CDR3 nucleotide sequence: TGCAGCGTTGGGCTGGGTAGCGGGCAAGAGACCCAGTACTTC. Translating gives CSVGLGSGQETQYF. This chain joins TRBV29-1 and TRBJ2-5, with TRBD2 matching 7 bases. The CDR3 extends over 14 amino acids. The V and J ends lost 4 bases and 2 bases, in that order; junction bases with no gene match: 7. CDR1 is SQVTM and CDR2 is ANQGSEA in the germline V gene.

This clonotype turned up a few times. The chain joins TRBV6-5 to TRBJ2-1; D tentatively fits TRBD1 or TRBD2 (5 bases each). Trimming took off 2 bases at V and 5 bases at J, with 28 bases between the two ends. Germline CDR1 reads MNHEY; CDR2 reads SVGAGI. This CDR3 is 20 amino acids long. CDR3 sequence (DNA): TGTGCCAGCAGTTACCCATCCCACCCGGGACGCCGAGAGGGAGACAATGAGCAGTTCTTC. Translation: CASSYPSHPGRREGDNEQFF.

The sample holds many counts of this clonotype. The genes are TRBV10-3 and TRBJ2-1; D perhaps matches TRBD2 (6 bases). This CDR3 spans 14 amino acids. Looked up from germline, CDR1 is ENHRY and CDR2 is SYGVKD. V was trimmed by 4 bases and J by 3 bases, leaving 10 bases between them. CDR3 bases: TGTGCCATCAGTGGGCAGCGGGTCTACAATGAGCAGTTCTTC. Residues: CAISGQRVYNEQFF.

The V gene is TRBV6-6, the J gene TRBJ2-1; 9 bases agree with TRBD2. V dropped 6 bases and J dropped 9; count of bases not matched to a gene: 15. Germline assignment: CDR1 MNHNY and CDR2 SVGAGI (reference sequence). The CDR3 runs to 16 residues. CDR3 DNA: TGTGCCAGCAGCCCCAACCGGATAGCGGGAGTGGGTGAGCAGTTCTTC. Translating gives CASSPNRIAGVGEQFF.

This clonotype was counted a few times. The gene calls are TRBV5-1 and TRBJ2-5; D not certain. V lost 0 bases, J lost 2 bases, and 11 bases lay in between. Germline V gene sequence: CDR1 SGHRS, CDR2 YFSETQ. The CDR3 totals 15 residues. CDR3 protein: CASSLGRIEQETQYF. CDR3 nucleotides: TGCGCCAGCAGCTTGGGGCGGATTGAACAAGAGACCCAGTACTTC.

The sample holds many counts of this clonotype. The chain employs TRBV7-9 and TRBJ2-1; the match to TRBD2 covers 9 bases. The germline gives CDR1 SEHNR, CDR2 FQNEAQ (reference sequence). V trimming: 8 bases; J trimming: 6 bases; junction bases outside the gene matches: 5. The length of the CDR3 is 13 residues. In DNA, the CDR3 is TGTGCCAGCCTTTTAGCGGGAGTCAATGAGCAGTTCTTC. It translates to CASLLAGVNEQFF.

J is TRBJ2-2 and V is TRBV29-1, with D perhaps matching TRBD2 (5 bases). The CDR3 is 13 residues long. V lost 1 base and J 7 bases, leaving 10 bases between the germline ends. Germline V gene sequence: CDR1 SQVTM, CDR2 ANQGSEA. CDR3 bases: TGCAGCGTTGAAGCGGGATACATCGGGGAGCTGTTTTTT. It codes for CSVEAGYIGELFF.

This clonotype was counted many times. The CDR3 loop reads CASSSKTGVGYGYTF. The CDR3 region has the DNA TGTGCCAGCAGCTCAAAGACAGGGGTTGGCTATGGCTACACCTTC. The genes are TRBV7-2 and TRBJ1-2, with 8 nucleotides matching TRBD1. V lost 4 bases and J lost 4; bases outside the gene matches: 8. The CDR3 is 15 residues long. The germline V gene has CDR1 SGHTA and CDR2 FQGNSA.

This clonotype was detected a few times. This sequence joins TRBV27 and TRBJ2-3; 12 bases agree with TRBD2. J lost 5 bases, V lost 10 bases, and 7 bases had no gene match. This CDR3 is 14 amino acids long. Germline assignment: CDR1 MNHEY and CDR2 SMNVEV (reference sequence). The CDR3 DNA follows: TGTGCCACCCGAACGGGACTAGCGGGAGATACGCAGTATTTT. Translated, it gives CATRTGLAGDTQYF.

The V gene is TRBV14, the J gene TRBJ2-1; 9 positions agree with TRBD2. CDR3 length: 16 amino acids. Per germline, CDR1 SGHDN and CDR2 FVKESK. V lost 2 bases to trimming and J lost 5 bases; unmatched junction nucleotides: 7. The CDR3 DNA follows: TGTGCCAGCAGCCAAACCGGGACTAGCAACCACAATGAGCAGTTCTTC. This sequence encodes CASSQTGTSNHNEQFF.

The rearrangement joins TRBV6-5 to TRBJ1-4; D not resolved. CDR3 length: 15 amino acids. Looked up from germline, CDR1 is MNHEY and CDR2 is SVGAGI. Trimming shortened V by 1 base and J by 10 bases, and 16 bases separated the two germline ends. In DNA form, the CDR3 reads TGTGCCAGCAGTTACTGTTGGAGGTCTAACGGAAAACTGTTTTTT. It codes for CASSYCWRSNGKLFF.

The chain has TRBV29-1 and TRBJ2-1, with D unclear. V lost 1 base, J lost 5 bases, and 9 bases lay in between. The length of the CDR3 is 13 residues. The germline CDR1 and CDR2 sequences are SQVTM and ANQGSEA. CDR3 protein: CSVEGPSDNEQFF. CDR3 bases: TGCAGCGTTGAAGGGCCAAGTGACAATGAGCAGTTCTTC.

In this sample, this clonotype turned up many times. The V call is TRBV7-3, the J call TRBJ2-2; D might be TRBD2 (6 bases). This CDR3 spans 16 amino acids. Germline CDR1 reads SGHTA; CDR2 reads FQGTGA. V was cut by 2 bases and J by 3 bases, with 13 bases left in between. Here the CDR3 DNA reads TGTGCCAGCAGCTTACAAAGCCCTAGCGACACCGGGGAGCTGTTTTTT. This gives the protein CASSLQSPSDTGELFF.

The chain has TRBV5-1 and TRBJ2-7; TRBD1 is a possible D gene (5 bases). CDR3 size: 15 residues. V was shortened by 4 bases and J by 0 bases, with 14 bases between the two germline ends. The germline gives CDR1 SGHRS, CDR2 YFSETQ. The CDR3 is CASSKEHRSSYEQYF. As DNA, the CDR3 is TGCGCCAGCAGCAAGGAACACAGGAGCTCCTACGAGCAGTACTTC.

Only a few counts were recorded for this clonotype. The chain combines TRBV13 with TRBJ1-1; D gene ambiguous. The CDR3 is made up of 13 amino acids. Germline CDR1 and CDR2: PRHDT and FYEKMQ (reference sequence). The V gene lost 3 bases and the J gene lost 1 base, with 6 bases spanning the gap. The CDR3: CASSFRQNTEAFF. CDR3 sequence (DNA): TGTGCCAGCAGCTTCCGACAGAACACTGAAGCTTTCTTT.

This clonotype was detected many times. The gene calls are TRBV5-1 and TRBJ1-3; TRBD1 matches at 7 bases. The CDR3 length is 15 residues. Unmatched junction bases numbered 4, after V lost 4 bases and J lost 0 bases. Germline lookup yields CDR1 SGHRS and CDR2 YFSETQ. This chain's CDR3 is CASSAGQSSGNTIYF. CDR3 DNA sequence: TGCGCCAGCAGCGCGGGACAGAGCTCTGGAAACACCATATATTTT. The variable domain in full, with the rest retrieved from reference TRBV5-1 and TRBJ1-3, is KAGVTQTPRYLIKTRGQQVTLSCSPISGHRSVSWYQQTPGQGLQFLFEYFSETQRNKGNFPGRFSGRQFSNSRSEMNVSTLELGDSALYLCASSAGQSSGNTIYFGEGSWLTVV.

This clonotype was counted between two and nine times. The CDR3 spells CASRPGQGYQPQHF. CDR3 coding DNA: TGTGCCAGCAGACCTGGACAGGGTTATCAGCCCCAGCATTTT. V and J are TRBV6-6 and TRBJ1-5; 8 bases map to TRBD1. The CDR3 contains 14 residues. In germline, CDR1 is MNHNY, CDR2 SVGAGI (reference sequence). V lost 6 bases, J lost 5 bases, and 6 bases stayed unmatched.

This clonotype was counted only a few times. The genes are TRBV9 and TRBJ1-2, with D unclear. V gave up 3 bases and J gave up 8 bases, with 11 bases separating them. CDR1 SGDLS and CDR2 YYNGEE come from the germline V gene. This CDR3 has 12 amino acids. This CDR3 is CASSASIGGYTF. CDR3 DNA: TGTGCCAGCAGCGCTAGTATTGGCGGCTACACCTTC. Full variable domain (outside the CDR3, taken from reference TRBV9 and TRBJ1-2): DSGVTQTPKHLITATGQRVTLRCSPRSGDLSVYWYQQSLDQGLQFLIQYYNGEERAKGNILERFSAQQFPDLHSELNLSSLELGDSALYFCASSASIGGYTFGSGTRLTVV.